This TCR beta chain was obtained from a study of regulatory T cells in long-lasting Graves disease. This sample's time point: newly diagnosed GD, antithyroid drugs for less than 3 months. Generation of the TCR library employed RNA extracted from PBMCs. Study conclusions and caveats: TRBV28, TRBJ1-2 and TRBJ2-5 were favored in persistent disease.

Ten or more counts support this clonotype. Its antigen is currently unknown. Per germline, CDR1 DFQATT and CDR2 SNEGSKA (reference sequence). CDR3 length: 14 amino acids. The J segment lost 0 bases and the V segment lost 7 bases, leaving 7 bases of the junction unmatched. CDR3 regions were amplified by Arm-PCR using iRepertoire HTBI primers to build TCR beta libraries. Each CDR3 protein gets one entry after TCRdb re-called the multiplex PCR reads with MiXCR. The table includes about 440,000 distinct CDR3 sequences, about a sixth detected once. This same sample was also taken into another study, of T cells in Graves' hyperthyroidism and ophthalmopathy.

This sequence originates from a woman under 30 with Graves disease. The material was peripheral blood mononuclear cells (PBMCs), obtained at new diagnosis, from a patient treated with antithyroid drugs. The V call is TRBV20-1, the J call TRBJ2-3; TRBD2 matches at 7 bases. CDR3 in amino acids: CSGASGLSTDTQYF. In nucleotides, the CDR3 is TGCAGTGGGGCTAGCGGATTAAGCACAGATACGCAGTATTTT.